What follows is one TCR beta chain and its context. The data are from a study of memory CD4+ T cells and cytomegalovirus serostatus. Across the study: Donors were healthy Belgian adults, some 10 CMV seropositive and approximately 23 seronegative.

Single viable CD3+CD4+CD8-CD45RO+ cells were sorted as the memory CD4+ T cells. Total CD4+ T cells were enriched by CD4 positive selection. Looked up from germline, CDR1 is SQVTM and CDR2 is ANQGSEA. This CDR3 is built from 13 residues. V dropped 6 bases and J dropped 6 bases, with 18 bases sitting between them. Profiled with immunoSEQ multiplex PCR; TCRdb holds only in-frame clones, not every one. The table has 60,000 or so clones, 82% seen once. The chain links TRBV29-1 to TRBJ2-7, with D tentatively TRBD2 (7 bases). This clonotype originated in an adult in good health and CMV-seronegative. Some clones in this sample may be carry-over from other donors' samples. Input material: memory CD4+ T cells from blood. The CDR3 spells CSVGYAGAGEQYF. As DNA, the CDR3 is TGCAGCGTGGGATACGCGGGGGCTGGCGAGCAGTACTTC.